A single sample is the source of the 14 T cell receptor beta chains below, sequenced in a study of OX40 agonist ivuxolimab in advanced cancers. TCRdb's copy holds only in-frame clones and misses some; the assay was immunoSEQ multiplex PCR. The data show tens of thousands of clones, with 84% seen just once and about 2% held by the top ten. The source was CD4+ or CD8+ T cells sorted from blood, collected in a trial of the OX40 agonist ivuxolimab. The receptors were sampled from an adult with an advanced solid tumor such as melanoma, head and neck, liver or kidney cancer.

This rearrangement joins TRBV7-6 to TRBJ2-1, with D hard to call. V lost 2 bases and J lost 7, with 12 bases in between. The CDR3 runs to 14 residues. Germline CDR1 is SGHVS and CDR2 is FNYEAQ. The CDR3 loop reads CASSLSPGSNEQFF. Here the CDR3 DNA reads TGTGCCAGCAGCTTAAGTCCTGGCAGTAATGAGCAGTTCTTC.

The chain joins TRBV6-1 to TRBJ1-3; no clear D gene. V lost 2 bases and J 0 bases, leaving 8 bases between the germline ends. Germline CDR1 MNHNS, CDR2 SASEGT. The CDR3 contains 15 residues. CDR3 coding DNA: TGTGCCAGCAGTGAAAATTCAGACTCTGGAAACACCATATATTTT. Translated: CASSENSDSGNTIYF.

The CDR3 loop reads CASSLPRITSNEQFF. DNA of the CDR3: TGTGCCAGCAGCTTACCGCGCATAACGTCCAATGAGCAGTTCTTC. The V call is TRBV7-8, the J call TRBJ2-1, with D unclear. The CDR3 is 15 amino acids. The V end was cut by 2 bases, the J end by 6 bases, with 14 bases between. The V gene's germline CDR1 is SGHVS and CDR2 FQNEAQ.

The V call is TRBV7-2, the J call TRBJ2-1; 9 nucleotides line up with TRBD2. J was trimmed by 13 bases and V by 5 bases; bases with no gene match: 12. Germline V lookup: CDR1 SGHTA, CDR2 FQGNSA. CDR3 size: 14 residues. CDR3 in amino acids: CASSPYIGGRGQFF. The CDR3 DNA sequence: TGTGCCAGCAGCCCATATATCGGCGGGAGGGGCCAGTTCTTC.

This sequence joins TRBV19 and TRBJ1-2; tentatively, D is TRBD1 (6 bases). Germline-derived CDR1 and CDR2 are LNHDA and SQIVND (reference sequence). This CDR3 is built from 14 residues. V lost 7 bases, J lost 2 bases, and 14 bases lay in between. CDR3 DNA sequence: TGTGCCAGTACCCAGGGGAAGCAGAACTATGGCTACACCTTC. Its protein product is CASTQGKQNYGYTF.

The chain recombines TRBV16 with TRBJ1-5; D call uncertain. V was trimmed by 3 bases and J by 0 bases, leaving 0 bases between them. Germline V lookup: CDR1 KGHSY, CDR2 FQNENV. The CDR3 consists of 12 residues. CDR3 sequence: CASSHSNQPQHF. The CDR3 coding sequence is TGTGCCAGCAGCCATAGCAATCAGCCCCAGCATTTT.

The chain couples TRBV5-1 to TRBJ2-6, with D unresolved. The length of the CDR3 is 14 residues. Trimming stripped 2 bases from V and 2 bases from J, with 5 bases between. Looked up from germline, CDR1 is SGHRS and CDR2 is YFSETQ. As DNA, the CDR3 is TGCGCCAGCAGCTTAACAGCTGGGGCCAACGTCCTGACTTTC. Translating it yields CASSLTAGANVLTF.

The J gene is TRBJ2-1, the V gene TRBV7-2, with TRBD2 matching 9 bases. Germline assignment: CDR1 SGHTA and CDR2 FQGNSA. The CDR3 loop spans 14 amino acids. Unmatched junction bases numbered 6, after V lost 2 bases and J lost 10 bases. The CDR3 nucleotides are TGTGCCAGCAGCTTAACGATAGCGGGAGTGGAGCAGTTCTTC. This encodes CASSLTIAGVEQFF.

The chain combines TRBV29-1 with TRBJ2-7; 9 nucleotides line up with TRBD1. The V gene end was trimmed by 7 bases and the J gene end by 1 base; junction bases not matched to a gene: 5. Looked up from germline, CDR1 is SQVTM and CDR2 is ANQGSEA. The CDR3 has 13 amino acids. The chain's CDR3 is CSARTGESYEQYF. The CDR3 DNA follows: TGCAGCGCGAGGACAGGGGAGTCCTACGAGCAGTACTTC.

This clone was observed a single time. The chain couples TRBV30 to TRBJ2-1; 9 positions agree with TRBD2. This CDR3 contains 15 residues. Per germline, CDR1 GTSNPN and CDR2 SVGIG (reference sequence). J gave up 7 bases and V 3 bases, and 10 bases lay outside the gene matches. This chain's CDR3 is CAWRAGTSFQNEQFF. CDR3 bases: TGTGCCTGGAGGGCCGGGACTAGCTTTCAGAATGAGCAGTTCTTC.

The chain carries TRBV11-3 and TRBJ2-7; D is possibly TRBD2 (6 bases). The CDR3 extends over 15 amino acids. V was pared by 5 bases and J by 0 bases, with 14 bases between. Germline CDR1 reads SGHNT; CDR2 reads YENEEA. DNA of the CDR3: TGTGCCAGCAGCCCCGGGACTGGAAACTCCTACGAGCAGTACTTC. This gives the protein CASSPGTGNSYEQYF.

The rearrangement joins TRBV19 to TRBJ2-5; TRBD1 aligns across 10 bases. The J call is uncertain, as TRBJ2-7 better fits the DNA end. This CDR3 has 15 amino acids. Germline loops: CDR1 LNHDA, CDR2 SQIVND (reference sequence). The CDR3 DNA is TGTGCCAGTAGTATAGACCGACAGGGGGCGAACGAGCAGTACTTC. This sequence encodes CASSIDRQGANEQYF.

The chain couples TRBV10-3 to TRBJ2-7, with TRBD1 identical over 8 bases. The V segment lost 3 bases and the J segment 6 bases; nucleotides outside the gene matches: 10. The CDR3 is 15 residues long. Germline values: CDR1 ENHRY, CDR2 SYGVKD. The CDR3 protein is CAISEEDRAYSEQYF. The CDR3 DNA follows: TGTGCCATCAGTGAAGAGGACAGGGCCTATAGCGAGCAGTACTTC.

The chain is built from TRBV2 and TRBJ1-3; 8 bases are a match to TRBD1. The CDR3 sequence is 15 residues long. The germline CDR1 and CDR2 sequences are SNHLY and FYNNEI. Trimming took 6 bases from V and 2 from J; bases not matched to a gene: 6. The CDR3 is CASSGQGFAGNTIYF. CDR3 coding DNA: TGTGCCAGCAGCGGACAGGGTTTCGCTGGAAACACCATATATTTT.